The following is a T cell receptor beta chain sequence with its context. Primers used in a second PCR of roughly 6 to 12 cycles were a sample-barcoded 5' primer and a J-beta primer mix. The authors tagged each cDNA molecule using a template-switch adaptor with 12 random nucleotides. Researchers report that each sample yielded at least 3 million CDR3-containing paired-end reads. From the 5' RACE reads, TCRdb called clonotypes with MiXCR, one entry per CDR3 protein. Here the sample spans 800,000 to 900,000 distinct CDR3 sequences, 55% to 65% being singletons. The data derive from a study of blood T cells in healthy people across ages. In the study overall: About one barcoded TCR beta cDNA was captured per two T cells.

The CDR3 totals 15 residues. The V gene lost 4 bases and the J gene lost 0 bases, with 10 bases spanning the gap. Germline loops: CDR1 DFQATT, CDR2 SNEGSKA (reference sequence). The donors, all healthy, were Caucasians living in Russia, aged roughly 6 to 95. The TCR comes from a man aged 30 to 39 in good health. Sequencing was done on a sample of blood. This rearrangement joins TRBV20-1 to TRBJ2-6; no definite D call. The CDR3 loop reads CSAKYGSSGANVLTF. The CDR3 DNA is TGCAGTGCTAAATACGGATCCTCTGGGGCCAACGTCCTGACTTTC.